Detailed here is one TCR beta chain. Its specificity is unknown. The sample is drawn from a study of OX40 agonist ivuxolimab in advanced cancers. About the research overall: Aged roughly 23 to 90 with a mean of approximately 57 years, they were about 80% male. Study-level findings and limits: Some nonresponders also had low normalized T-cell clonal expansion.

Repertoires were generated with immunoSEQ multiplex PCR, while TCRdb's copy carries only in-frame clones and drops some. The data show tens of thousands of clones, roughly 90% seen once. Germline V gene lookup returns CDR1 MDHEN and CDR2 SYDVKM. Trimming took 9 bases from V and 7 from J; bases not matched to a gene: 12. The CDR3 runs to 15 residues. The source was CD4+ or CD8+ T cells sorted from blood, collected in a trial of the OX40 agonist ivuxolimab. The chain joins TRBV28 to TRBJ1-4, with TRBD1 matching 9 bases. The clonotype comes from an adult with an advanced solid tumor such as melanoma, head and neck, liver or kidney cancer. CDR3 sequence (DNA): TGTGCCAGTAAGACCGGGACAGGGTGGGTTGAAAAACTGTTTTTT. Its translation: CASKTGTGWVEKLFF.